The subject of this entry is one TCR beta chain. The data belong to a study of blood T cell repertoires in COVID-19. The table came from immunoSEQ multiplex PCR; TCRdb's copy has only in-frame clones and leaves some out. The table has more than 7,500 clones, 91% seen once. This receptor was obtained from a woman in her fifties or sixties with active COVID-19. Sequenced: peripheral blood.

The CDR3 DNA reads TGTGCCAGCAGCCAAGGAGATCGGCGGGTGGAAGAGACCCAGTACTTC. Amino acid sequence: CASSQGDRRVEETQYF. The chain has TRBV4-2 and TRBJ2-5; maybe TRBD2 (5 bases). From germline, CDR1 is LGHNA and CDR2 YNFKEQ. The CDR3 loop spans 16 amino acids. V lost 1 base, J lost 3 bases, and 15 bases lay in between.